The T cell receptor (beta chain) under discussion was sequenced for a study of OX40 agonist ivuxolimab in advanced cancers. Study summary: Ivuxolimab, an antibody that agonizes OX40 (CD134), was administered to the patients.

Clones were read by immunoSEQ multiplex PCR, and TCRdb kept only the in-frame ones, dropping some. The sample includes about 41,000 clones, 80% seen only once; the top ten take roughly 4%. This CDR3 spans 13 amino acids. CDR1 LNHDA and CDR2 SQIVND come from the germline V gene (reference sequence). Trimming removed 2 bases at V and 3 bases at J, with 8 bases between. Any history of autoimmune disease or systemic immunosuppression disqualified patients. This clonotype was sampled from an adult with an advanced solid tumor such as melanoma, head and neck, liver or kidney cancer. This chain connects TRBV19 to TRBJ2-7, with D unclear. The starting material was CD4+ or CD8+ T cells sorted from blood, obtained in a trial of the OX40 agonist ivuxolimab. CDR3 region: CASSIQPGYEQYF. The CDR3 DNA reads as TGTGCCAGTAGTATACAACCGGGCTACGAGCAGTACTTC.